The TCR beta chain under discussion was sequenced for a study of T cell changes during pregnancy in multiple sclerosis. TCRdb's table, derived via immunoSEQ multiplex PCR, lists solely in-frame clones and lacks some. The sample contains tens of thousands of clones, 85% to 95% of which appear only once. CDR1 is MGHRA, CDR2 YSYEKL, per germline. Trimming left V 1 base short and J 2 bases short, with 9 bases between. This CDR3 has 15 residues. The rearrangement uses TRBV4-1 and TRBJ1-5; D is ambiguous. Source: CD4+ T cells from peripheral blood mononuclear cells, taken in the third trimester of pregnancy. The sequence was obtained from a female donor with multiple sclerosis, enrolled in a pregnancy study. The CDR3 loop reads CASSQVLGGNQPQHF. In nucleotides, the CDR3 is TGCGCCAGCAGCCAAGTGCTGGGCGGCAATCAGCCCCAGCATTTT.